The source of this T cell receptor beta chain is a study of shared clonotypes between healthy human individuals. The CDR3 sequence is 12 residues long. The germline V gene has CDR1 MGHDK and CDR2 SYGVNS. The table came from immunoSEQ multiplex PCR; TCRdb's copy has only in-frame clones and leaves some out. The table records 2 million to 3 million clones, 85% to 95% of them present only once. Concerning this clone: What it binds is unknown.

The study's findings and limits: In several donors, about 5% of naive CD4 clonotypes appeared in common. Sampling covered nothing but blood. Tissue TCR repertoires likely differ from those found in blood. Generation of non-shared clonotypes was less probable than generation of clonotypes shared by all four donors. Rarefaction exposed incomplete sorted-subset sequencing despite large depth.

The specimen sequenced was naive CD4+ T cells sorted from blood. Subset of the sample: CD45RA+ positively selected. The TCR sequence derives from a young man in good health. The rearrangement joins TRBV25-1 to TRBJ2-5; D gene uncertain. The closer fit of TRBJ2-7 to the DNA end suggests the J call may be wrong. In nucleotides, the CDR3 is TGTGCCAGCAGTGAAGCATACTACGAGCAGTACTTC. Protein product: CASSEAYYEQYF.